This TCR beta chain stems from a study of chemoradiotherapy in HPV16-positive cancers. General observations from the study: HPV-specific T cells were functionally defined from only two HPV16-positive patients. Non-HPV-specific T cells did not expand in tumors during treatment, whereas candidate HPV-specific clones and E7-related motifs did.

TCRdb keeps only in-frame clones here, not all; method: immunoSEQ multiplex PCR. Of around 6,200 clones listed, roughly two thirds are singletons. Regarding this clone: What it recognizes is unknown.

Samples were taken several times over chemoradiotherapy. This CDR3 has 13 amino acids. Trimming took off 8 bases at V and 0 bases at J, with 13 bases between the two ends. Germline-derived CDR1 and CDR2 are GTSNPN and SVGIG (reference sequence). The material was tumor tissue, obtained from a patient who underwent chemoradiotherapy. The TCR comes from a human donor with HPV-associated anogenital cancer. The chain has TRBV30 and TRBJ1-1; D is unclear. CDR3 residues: CASSTLMNTEAFF. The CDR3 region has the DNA TGTGCCAGTAGCACCCTTATGAACACTGAAGCTTTCTTT.